A selection of T cell receptor beta chains follows, all from one sample in a study of shared clonotypes between healthy human individuals. Libraries were prepared by immunoSEQ multiplex PCR; TCRdb keeps only in-frame clonotypes and omits some of them. The repertoire holds roughly 890,000 clones, with 80% to 95% as singletons. Source material: naive CD8+ T cells sorted from blood. These TCRs come from a man aged 25-45 years in good health. Each CDR3 is given with its conserved first and last residue. Fields, in order: V gene, clone size, D gene, J gene, CDR3 length, CDR3 DNA, CDR3 protein. The D gene is left open where the match is weak. Size is stated for part of the rows, as once, few or many counts, or as a class when the clone is expanded.

>TRBV7-2|-|-|TRBJ2-7|13
TGTGCCAGCAGCTCCTCCTCCGGGTACGAGCAGTACTTC
CASSSSSGYEQYF
>TRBV5-1|-|-|TRBJ2-1|12
TGCGCCAGCAGCAGGGCCTTGGATGAGCAGTTCTTC
CASSRALDEQFF
>TRBV28|-|-|TRBJ1-5|13
TGTGCCAGCAGTTTAGAGGAATTTCAGCCCCAGCATTTT
CASSLEEFQPQHF
>TRBV7-9|few|-|TRBJ2-2|15
TGTGCCAGCAGCTCTCGAGACCCACGAGTAGGGGAGCTGTTTTTT
CASSSRDPRVGELFF
>TRBV5-4|-|-|TRBJ2-6|15
TGTGCCAGCACAGGAGCGCCCTCTGGGGCCAACGTCCTGACTTTC
CASTGAPSGANVLTF
>TRBV2|-|-|TRBJ2-7|13
TGTGCCAGCACAAGGGTGGGCTTCTACGAGCAGTACTTC
CASTRVGFYEQYF
>TRBV4-1|-|-|TRBJ2-2|17
TGCGCCAGCAGCCAACCCTTACAGGGCCCGAACACCGGGGAGCTGTTTTTT
CASSQPLQGPNTGELFF
>TRBV9|-|-|TRBJ2-1|11
TGTGCCAGCAGCGAGAGTAATGAGCAGTTCTTC
CASSESNEQFF
>TRBV7-2|-|-|TRBJ2-1|14
TGTGCCAGCAGCTTAGCAGATTCCTACAATGAGCAGTTCTTC
CASSLADSYNEQFF
>TRBV6-5|-|-|TRBJ2-3|15
TGTGCCAGCAGTTACTCGGGACAAAGCACAGATACGCAGTATTTT
CASSYSGQSTDTQYF
>TRBV7-9|-|TRBD1|TRBJ2-2|17
TGTGCCAGCAGCTCCGAGTGGGACAGGGAGAACACCGGGGAGCTGTTTTTT
CASSSEWDRENTGELFF
>TRBV4-3|-|-|TRBJ1-1|13
TGCGCCAGCAGCCAATTCAGGGTCACTGAAGCTTTCTTT
CASSQFRVTEAFF
>TRBV6-4|few|TRBD2|TRBJ2-3|15
TGTGCCAGCAGTGACTCGACTAGCGGGAGTAGTACGCAGTATTTT
CASSDSTSGSSTQYF
>TRBV10-3|-|-|TRBJ2-7|15
TGTGCCATCACCACGACCCATAAGGGCCCTCCCGAGCAGTACTTC
CAITTTHKGPPEQYF
>TRBV4-1|-|TRBD2|TRBJ2-3|15
TGCGCCAGCAGTCCCCTAGCGGGAAGGACAGATACGCAGTATTTT
CASSPLAGRTDTQYF
>TRBV7-9|-|-|TRBJ2-5|13
TGTGCCAGCAGCTTAGCCAGGGTAGAGACCCAGTACTTC
CASSLARVETQYF
>TRBV7-2|-|-|TRBJ1-3|13
TGTGCCAGCAGCCCTCACAAAGGAAACACCATATATTTT
CASSPHKGNTIYF
>TRBV7-9|-|-|TRBJ2-1|17
TGTGCCAGCAGCTCATCTCGGGACTCCGACACCTACAATGAGCAGTTCTTC
CASSSSRDSDTYNEQFF
>TRBV7-6|-|-|TRBJ2-7|15
TGTGCCAGCAGCTTACAAACGGGGGAATTCTACGAGCAGTACTTC
CASSLQTGEFYEQYF
>TRBV7-9|few|-|TRBJ1-2|17
TGTGCCAGCAGCCCAGAGAACTCTCCCCTGAGGATCTATGGCTACACCTTC
CASSPENSPLRIYGYTF
>TRBV15|-|-|TRBJ1-1|12
TGTGCCACCAGCAGAGGTGAGACTGAAGCTTTCTTT
CATSRGETEAFF
>TRBV4-3|-|-|TRBJ2-4|14
TGCGCCAGCAGCCCGCGTCTAGCCAAAAACATTCAGTACTTC
CASSPRLAKNIQYF
>TRBV28|-|-|TRBJ1-5|11
TGTGCCAGCAGTTTGGACCAGCCCCAGCATTTT
CASSLDQPQHF
>TRBV30|-|TRBD2|TRBJ2-5|15
TGTGCCTGGAGTGTAGGGCTAGCGGGAGGAGAGACCCAGTACTTC
CAWSVGLAGGETQYF
>TRBV9|-|-|TRBJ1-5|15
TGTGCCAGCAGCGTAGAAGGGGTACCCAATCAGCCCCAGCATTTT
CASSVEGVPNQPQHF
>TRBV28|-|-|TRBJ2-3|16
TGTGCCAGCAGTTTAAATAATGGTGAGATCGCAGATACGCAGTATTTT
CASSLNNGEIADTQYF
>TRBV9|-|TRBD2|TRBJ2-1|13
TGTGCCAGCAGCGTAGAAGCGGGAGATGAGCAGTTCTTC
CASSVEAGDEQFF
>TRBV7-3|-|TRBD2|TRBJ2-3|19
TGTGCCAGCAGTCTCAAGGGCGGGAGGCGTGAGCCGGGCACAGATACGCAGTATTTT
CASSLKGGRREPGTDTQYF
>TRBV5-6|-|TRBD1|TRBJ1-4|15
TGTGCCAGCAGCCTCGGGACAGTTTCGGGGGAAAAACTGTTTTTT
CASSLGTVSGEKLFF
>TRBV5-4|-|-|TRBJ2-7|13
TGTGCCAGCAGCACCCAGGTGGAGTACGAGCAGTACTTC
CASSTQVEYEQYF
>TRBV19|few|TRBD1|TRBJ2-2|15
TGTGCCAGTAGTACCTGGGACAGCCACACCGGGGAGCTGTTTTTT
CASSTWDSHTGELFF
>TRBV7-9|-|TRBD1|TRBJ2-7|17
TGTGCCAGCAGCTTGATTTCGTGGGACAGGGGCCCCTACGAGCAGTACTTC
CASSLISWDRGPYEQYF
>TRBV7-2|-|TRBD2|TRBJ2-1|13
TGTGCCAGTAGGAGGGAGGGCCACTATGAGCAGTTCTTC
CASRREGHYEQFF
>TRBV6-1|-|-|TRBJ2-4|14
TGTGCCAGCAGTCCAGGGGATTATATAAACATTCAGTACTTC
CASSPGDYINIQYF
>TRBV5-1|-|-|TRBJ1-1|11
TGCGCCAGCAGGAAAGACCTTGAAGCTTTCTTT
CASRKDLEAFF
>TRBV4-1|once|-|TRBJ1-1|12
TGCGCCAGCAGCACCATGAACACTGAAGCTTTCTTT
CASSTMNTEAFF
>TRBV10-3|-|TRBD2|TRBJ2-7|15
TGTGCCATCAGTGAGTCGCAAAGCGGGAGTAACGAGCAGTACTTC
CAISESQSGSNEQYF
>TRBV7-2|-|-|TRBJ2-7|14
TGTGCCAGCAGCTATATGGGGGTTTCCTACGAGCAGTACTTC
CASSYMGVSYEQYF
>TRBV28|-|TRBD2|TRBJ2-1|19
TGTGCCAGCAGTTTATTTCCCGTTCCGGGACTAGTCGAGGGGGATGAGCAGTTCTTC
CASSLFPVPGLVEGDEQFF
>TRBV7-2|once|-|TRBJ1-5|15
TGTGCCAGCAGCTTAGTGGGGGGGGGTTTGCAGCCCCAGCATTTT
CASSLVGGGLQPQHF
>TRBV7-2|-|-|TRBJ1-5|14
TGTGCCAGCAGCTTAGGAGGGGGCAATCAGCCCCAGCATTTT
CASSLGGGNQPQHF
>TRBV7-2|once|-|TRBJ2-2|18
TGTGCCATTCAATCCGGGCCGGAGACCGTCCAAAACACCGGGGAGCTGTTTTTT
CAIQSGPETVQNTGELFF
>TRBV9|-|TRBD2|TRBJ2-1|19
TGTGCCAGCAGCGTAGGTGCGGGAGGCCCGCTCTATCCCTACAATGAGCAGTTCTTC
CASSVGAGGPLYPYNEQFF
>TRBV4-3|-|-|TRBJ1-5|17
TGCGCCAGCAGCCAAGATGTCAGTTTAAATAGCAATCAGCCCCAGCATTTT
CASSQDVSLNSNQPQHF
>TRBV5-1|-|TRBD1|TRBJ2-7|14
TGCGCCAGCAGCCGAACACAGGGGCCGGACGAGCAGTACTTC
CASSRTQGPDEQYF
>TRBV11-2|-|-|TRBJ2-7|15
TGTGCCAGCAGCTTAGAGTTTGTAGGGCGGTACGAGCAGTACTTC
CASSLEFVGRYEQYF
>TRBV11-2|-|TRBD2|TRBJ2-7|15
TGTGCCAGCAGCATTTTAGCGGGATCCTCCTACGAGCAGTACTTC
CASSILAGSSYEQYF
>TRBV18|-|TRBD2|TRBJ2-7|15
TGTGCCAGCTCACCAACGGGCGGGGGTCTCTACGAGCAGTACTTC
CASSPTGGGLYEQYF
>TRBV7-3|-|-|TRBJ2-7|13
TGTGCCAGCAGCCTCAACCCTGGCGACGAGCAGTACTTC
CASSLNPGDEQYF
>TRBV28|-|TRBD2|TRBJ2-3|15
TGTGCCAGCAAGTCGCAGCGGGAGGCGGGGGATACGCAGTATTTT
CASKSQREAGDTQYF
>TRBV5-1|-|TRBD1|TRBJ2-1|16
TGCGCCAGCAGCTTCCGGGACAGCTCCTCCTACAATGAGCAGTTCTTC
CASSFRDSSSYNEQFF
>TRBV29-1|-|-|TRBJ2-1|12
TGCAGCGTTGAATCGTGGGGTAATGAGCAGTTCTTC
CSVESWGNEQFF
>TRBV7-9|-|-|TRBJ2-7|14
TGTGCCAGCAGCTTAGGATTCGATCCCTACGAGCAGTACTTC
CASSLGFDPYEQYF
>TRBV28|-|-|TRBJ2-6|18
TGTGCCAGCAGTTTATTCCCGGGACAAAGCTCTGGGGCCAACGTCCTGACTTTC
CASSLFPGQSSGANVLTF
>TRBV30|-|-|TRBJ2-3|17
TGTGCCTGGAGTCCCGCTGAGGTGGGGTTAGGCACAGATACGCAGTATTTT
CAWSPAEVGLGTDTQYF